The 11 T cell receptor beta chains given below trace back to one sample, sequenced in a study of T cells in Graves' hyperthyroidism and ophthalmopathy. TCR beta CDR3 region amplification was performed from RNA transcripts. The HTBI set primed first-round TCR CDR3 RT-PCR. Each CDR3 protein is one row after TCRdb ran MiXCR on the multiplex PCR reads. The data contain around 350,000 distinct CDR3 sequences, about 13% of them singletons. Sequences were obtained from blood. The receptors come from a woman aged 18-29 years with Graves' hyperthyroidism.

This clonotype came up many times. The chain joins TRBV7-2 to TRBJ1-2; D call uncertain. V gave up 4 bases and J gave up 5 bases, with 17 bases separating them. Germline V gene lookup returns CDR1 SGHTA and CDR2 FQGNSA. The CDR3 spans 15 residues. Here the CDR3 reads CASSSYLLENYGYTF. DNA for the CDR3: TGTGCCAGCAGCTCCTATTTGTTGGAAAATTATGGCTACACCTTC. Variable domain in full (rest from reference TRBV7-2 and TRBJ1-2): GAGVSQSPSNKVTEKGKDVELRCDPISGHTALYWYRQSLGQGLEFLIYFQGNSAPDKSGLPSDRFSAERTGGSVSTLTIQRTQQEDSAVYLCASSSYLLENYGYTFGSGTRLTVV.

There are many counts of this clonotype. The rearrangement links TRBV28 to TRBJ2-1, with D perhaps TRBD2 (5 bases). CDR1 is MDHEN and CDR2 is SYDVKM in the germline V gene. CDR3 length: 15 residues. The germline V and J ends were trimmed by 3 bases and 4 bases, with 13 bases remaining between them. CDR3: CASSLRALIYNEQFF. The CDR3 coding sequence is TGTGCCAGCAGTTTGAGGGCACTAATATACAATGAGCAGTTCTTC.

This clonotype was recorded at least ten times. The chain carries TRBV2 and TRBJ2-2, with D possibly being TRBD2 (5 bases). The CDR3 length is 13 residues. Per germline, CDR1 SNHLY and CDR2 FYNNEI. The V end was cut by 7 bases, the J end by 4 bases, with 10 bases between. This CDR3 reads CASIKRRTGELFF. The CDR3 DNA is TGTGCCAGCATTAAGCGGCGCACCGGGGAGCTGTTTTTT.

There are many counts of this clonotype. The genes are TRBV28 and TRBJ2-3; tentative D call: TRBD1 (7 bases). Trimming took 10 bases from V and 2 from J, leaving 13 bases between them. Per germline, CDR1 MDHEN and CDR2 SYDVKM. The CDR3 consists of 13 residues. This CDR3 is CATAGQPTDTQYF. The CDR3 bases are TGTGCCACTGCGGGACAGCCCACAGATACGCAGTATTTT.

The chain is built from TRBV19 and TRBJ2-3; D is possibly TRBD1 (6 bases). Germline lookup yields CDR1 LNHDA and CDR2 SQIVND (reference sequence). V gave up 5 bases and J gave up 8 bases, with 17 bases separating them. The CDR3 contains 14 residues. CDR3 amino acids: CASSVDRLPGTQYF. CDR3 in DNA: TGTGCCAGTAGTGTCGACAGGCTCCCCGGTACGCAGTATTTT.

The V and J genes are TRBV10-2 and TRBJ1-5, with D unresolved. V was trimmed by 7 bases and J by 4 bases, leaving 8 bases between them. CDR1 and CDR2 from the germline V gene are WSHSY and SAAADI. The length of the CDR3 is 12 residues. The DNA of the CDR3 is TGCGCCAGCAAGTCAGGAAATCAGCCCCAGCATTTT. Translating it yields CASKSGNQPQHF.

The chain employs TRBV5-4 and TRBJ2-7; 12 bases map to TRBD2. The CDR3 runs 15 residues. The J segment lost 3 bases and the V segment lost 4 bases, leaving 5 bases of the junction unmatched. The germline CDR1 and CDR2 sequences are SGHNT and YYREEE (reference sequence). The CDR3: CASSVLAGGHYEQYF. As DNA, the CDR3 is TGTGCCAGCAGCGTACTAGCGGGAGGCCACTACGAGCAGTACTTC.

As to this clonotype: A much larger clone lies a single base off, so this may be a read error. This rearrangement joins TRBV20-1 to TRBJ2-2, with D possibly matching TRBD1 (7 bases). There are 13 residues in the CDR3. The germline CDR1 and CDR2 sequences are DFQATT and SNEGSKA (reference sequence). In DNA form, the CDR3 reads TGCGGTGCTAGGAGGGGGCCCACCGGGGAGCTGTTTTTT. Encoded protein: CGARRGPTGELFF.

Ten or more counts support this clonotype. V gene TRBV6-2 or TRBV6-3 combines with J gene TRBJ1-5, with 11 bases fitting TRBD1. Germline lookup yields CDR1 MNHEY and CDR2 SVGEGT. Trimming removed 2 bases from V and 7 bases from J; junction bases left unmatched: 4. The CDR3 spans 15 residues. The CDR3 spells CASSYVDRGQQPQHF. The DNA of the CDR3 is TGTGCCAGCAGTTACGTGGACAGGGGGCAACAGCCCCAGCATTTT.

J is TRBJ2-1 and V is TRBV30; 10 bases line up with TRBD2. Trimming removed 0 bases from V and 15 bases from J; junction bases left unmatched: 11. Germline CDR1 GTSNPN, CDR2 SVGIG (reference sequence). The CDR3 contains 14 residues. CDR3 DNA sequence: TGTGCCTGGAGTGTAGGTAGCGGGAGGCCAAGACTGTTCTTC. Protein product: CAWSVGSGRPRLFF.

This clonotype was counted many times. The rearrangement joins TRBV12-3 or TRBV12-4 to TRBJ1-1; 9 nucleotides align to TRBD1. There are 13 residues in the CDR3. The junction had 2 bases not matched to a gene; V was cut back by 8 bases and J by 1 base. The CDR3: CASRDRANTEAFF. The CDR3 nucleotides are TGTGCCAGCCGGGACAGGGCGAACACTGAAGCTTTCTTT.